This TCR beta chain comes out of a study of blood T cell repertoires in COVID-19 (dated by TCRdb to 2020 to 2022). Concerning the study at large: Samples covering the acute and convalescent phases of COVID-19 were provided by collaborators in the United States, Italy and Spain. Where available, HLA class I and class II types were taken from metadata supplied by the sample provider and were not determined by assay-based typing. The samples were drawn from two sources: the first 160 participants of the ongoing ImmuneRACE study, and approximately 1,300 subjects contributed by 6 global collaborators. Subjects who had been exposed to COVID-19, were actively infected with it, or had recovered from it provided the deeply sampled blood TCRbeta repertoires that made up the dataset. The material from the prospective study consisted of cDNA or gDNA derived from T cells, B-cell-depleted T cells, or PBMCs. The sample metadata nearly always contained a de-identified subject ID, COVID-19 status, age in years and sex. The repertoires were released in a freely available public database intended as a resource for research on the immune response to SARS-CoV-2. Overall results and qualifications from the work: The quantity of clinical and demographic metadata differed by source and by participant and was supplied without curation.

Each collaborating institution followed its own protocols to collect whole blood in K2EDTA tubes. For TCRbeta analysis, collaborator samples were shipped as frozen whole blood, as isolated PBMCs, or as DNA extracted from either sample type. Relative to germline, V is missing 6 bases and J is missing 12 bases, with 6 bases of the junction outside any gene match. The germline V gene (reference sequence) supplies CDR1 DFQATT and CDR2 SNEGSKA. Including the terminal cysteine and phenylalanine, the CDR3 comprises 10 residues. Solely the CDR3 DNA is kept, with 30 bases framed from the first base. Worth noting for this clone: Its antigen is not yet known. The record has no base qualities; no much larger clone is one base away.

TCRbeta CDR3 regions were amplified from genomic DNA using the immunoSEQ Assay, a bias-controlled multiplex PCR. As for the original processing: Nucleated cell counts per sample were estimated from amplification of reference gene primers within the assay. To quantify the absolute abundance of each unique TCRbeta CDR3 rearrangement, sequence reads were collapsed and filtered. Productive Simpson clonality was computed per sample as the square root of Simpson's diversity index over productive rearrangements. Held by TCRdb, this immuneACCESS table contains in-frame sequences only and omits some clones. Under half of the omission traces to an unresolved V gene where checked; the cause of the rest is unknown. D and trimming come from the DNA, and the V and J calls and clone size come from that table. In all, the sample holds approximately 52,000 clones, and approximately 83% of those were seen once. The ten largest clonotypes hold around 9.6% of the sample.

Sequencing input: peripheral blood. This clonotype was obtained from a human donor in a cohort sampled during active COVID-19. The rearranged segments are TRBV20-1 and TRBJ2-3; 7 middle bases align to TRBD2. Here the CDR3 is given as CSAGTIHQYF. Read as DNA, the sequence is TGCAGTGCCGGGACTATTCATCAGTATTTT.